One and the same sample provided the 13 T cell receptor beta chains below, sequenced in a study of T cells in localized non-small cell lung cancer. TCRdb's copy holds only in-frame clones and misses some; the assay was immunoSEQ multiplex PCR. The sample records around 33,000 clones, about 83% being singletons. The input for sequencing was peripheral blood, taken before any cancer treatment. These receptor sequences come from a woman aged 40-75 years with stage I lung adenocarcinoma.

The chain links TRBV28 to TRBJ1-1; the D is unclear. In germline, CDR1 is MDHEN, CDR2 SYDVKM. The length of the CDR3 is 12 residues. Trimming left V 5 bases short and J 7 bases short, with 11 bases between. The CDR3 DNA reads TGTGCCAGCAGTCCCCGGGGTGTTGAAGCTTTCTTT. Amino acids: CASSPRGVEAFF.

This chain connects TRBV19 to TRBJ1-5; D is unclear. Trimming took off 7 bases at V and 1 base at J, with 14 bases between the two ends. Germline V gene data show CDR1 as LNHDA and CDR2 as SQIVND (reference sequence). The CDR3 totals 15 residues. The CDR3 reads CASNPTVTSNQPQHF. The DNA of the CDR3 is TGTGCCAGTAACCCAACAGTAACCAGCAATCAGCCCCAGCATTTT.

This chain joins TRBV27 and TRBJ1-6; maybe TRBD1 (6 bases). Germline V gene data show CDR1 as MNHEY and CDR2 as SMNVEV (reference sequence). CDR3 size: 15 residues. Deletions cut 1 base from V and 9 bases from J, with 13 bases between. DNA of the CDR3: TGTGCCAGCAGTTTATTTGCACAGGGAGGTTCACCCCTCCACTTT. Translation: CASSLFAQGGSPLHF.

CDR3 DNA sequence: TGCGCCAGCAGTTACGGGCGGCGGGGGGGCACAGATACGCAGTATTTT. It specifies CASSYGRRGGTDTQYF. This sequence joins TRBV4-3 and TRBJ2-3; 8 bases fit TRBD2. The CDR3 has 16 amino acids. Germline loops: CDR1 LGHNA, CDR2 YSLEER. V lost 6 bases and J lost 1; bases outside the gene matches: 9.

V gene TRBV5-1 combines with J gene TRBJ2-5; 7 bases fit TRBD1. The CDR3 contains 14 residues. CDR1 and CDR2 (germline): SGHRS, YFSETQ. V lost 0 bases, J lost 4 bases, and 3 bases stayed unmatched. CDR3 coding DNA: TGCGCCAGCAGCTTGGTGGGACAGCTAGAGACCCAGTACTTC. Encoded protein: CASSLVGQLETQYF.

This sequence joins TRBV18 and TRBJ1-1; possible D gene TRBD1, 6 bases. Germline V lookup: CDR1 KGHSH, CDR2 LQKENI. Trimming took off 2 bases at V and 3 bases at J, with 19 bases between the two ends. The CDR3 is 17 amino acids. CDR3 DNA sequence: TGTGCCAGCTCACCAGGATTCGGGGGCGCTTCGGACACTGAAGCTTTCTTT. This sequence encodes CASSPGFGGASDTEAFF. The full variable domain, in which reference TRBV18 and TRBJ1-1 provide the parts outside the CDR3, is NAGVMQNPRHLVRRRGQEARLRCSPMKGHSHVYWYRQLPEEGLKFMVYLQKENIIDESGMPKERFSAEFPKEGPSILRIQQVVRGDSAAYFCASSPGFGGASDTEAFFGQGTRLTVV.

The rearrangement joins TRBV4-1 to TRBJ1-1, with D unresolved. The CDR3 totals 15 residues. V lost 6 bases, J lost 6 bases, and 20 bases lay in between. Germline V CDR1 and CDR2: MGHRA, YSYEKL. The CDR3 sequence: CASRPVGVREPEAFF. CDR3 DNA: TGCGCCAGCAGACCGGTCGGGGTGCGCGAGCCTGAAGCTTTCTTT.

The chain uses TRBV18 and TRBJ1-1; D possibly corresponds to TRBD1 (5 bases). Germline values: CDR1 KGHSH, CDR2 LQKENI. V was cut by 6 bases and J by 5 bases, with 16 bases left in between. This CDR3 comprises 14 residues. CDR3 region: CASSRESQGTEAFF. CDR3 DNA: TGTGCCAGCTCCCGGGAGAGTCAGGGTACTGAAGCTTTCTTT. The complete variable domain, with remaining parts taken from reference TRBV18 and TRBJ1-1, reads NAGVMQNPRHLVRRRGQEARLRCSPMKGHSHVYWYRQLPEEGLKFMVYLQKENIIDESGMPKERFSAEFPKEGPSILRIQQVVRGDSAAYFCASSRESQGTEAFFGQGTRLTVV.

The chain has TRBV5-6 and TRBJ1-6; D call uncertain. The CDR3 consists of 12 residues. V was clipped by 0 bases and J by 10 bases, with 5 bases between them. Germline V lookup: CDR1 SGHDT, CDR2 YYEEEE. The DNA of the CDR3 is TGTGCCAGCAGCTTGGGAAGGTCACCCCTCCACTTT. Translated, it gives CASSLGRSPLHF.

Details on this clone: Its ends do not fully match the called genes, so a read error is possible. The chain couples TRBV28 to TRBJ2-3, with 9 bases aligning to TRBD2. There are 14 residues in the CDR3. CDR1 and CDR2 (germline): MDHEN, SYDVKM. CDR3 sequence: CASGGGGGTNTQYF. CDR3 nucleotide sequence: TGTGCCAGCGGCGGCGGGGGGGGCACAAATACGCAGTATTTT. Full variable domain (remainder filled in from reference TRBV28 and TRBJ2-3): DVKVTQSSRYLVKRTGEKVFLECVQDMDHENMFWYRQDPGLGLRLIYFSYDVKMKEKGDIPEGYSVSREKKERFSLILESASTNQTSMYLCASGGGGGTNTQYFGPGTRLTVL.

This sequence joins TRBV7-2 and TRBJ1-6, with D perhaps TRBD1 (5 bases). This CDR3 has 15 amino acids. V was trimmed by 5 bases and J by 9 bases, leaving 17 bases between them. Germline V gives CDR1 SGHTA, CDR2 FQGNSA. CDR3 in DNA: TGTGCCAGCAGCCCAGGGATGGGGTGGGGTTCACCCCTCCACTTT. It is translated as CASSPGMGWGSPLHF.

V and J are TRBV7-3 and TRBJ2-1, with D possibly TRBD1 on 6 matching bases. V was shortened by 3 bases and J by 4 bases, with 16 bases between the two germline ends. In germline, CDR1 is SGHTA, CDR2 FQGTGA. CDR3 length: 16 residues. CDR3 coding DNA: TGTGCCAGCAGCTTCCCCGGACAGAGCTCTTACAATGAGCAGTTCTTC. Protein: CASSFPGQSSYNEQFF. The whole variable domain, filled in from reference TRBV7-3 and TRBJ2-1, reads GAGVSQTPSNKVTEKGKYVELRCDPISGHTALYWYRQSLGQGPEFLIYFQGTGAADDSGLPNDRFFAVRPEGSVSTLKIQRTERGDSAVYLCASSFPGQSSYNEQFFGPGTRLTVL.

The rearrangement uses TRBV2 and TRBJ2-1; 11 nucleotides match TRBD2. V shed 7 bases and J 5 bases; nucleotides not matched to a gene: 10. This CDR3 comprises 16 residues. Germline CDR1 and CDR2: SNHLY and FYNNEI. Here the CDR3 reads CASNPGGLAVNNEQFF. DNA of the CDR3: TGTGCCAGCAACCCCGGGGGACTAGCGGTGAACAATGAGCAGTTCTTC.